The 17 T cell receptor beta chains presented below share a single source sample, sequenced in a study of technical replicates of blood from a handful of donors. The method was immunoSEQ multiplex PCR; TCRdb's version includes in-frame clones alone and lacks a portion of them. Counted here are 98,000 or so clones, around 95% occurring once; the ten biggest clones make up about 0.23%. Sequencing was carried out using T cells isolated from PBMCs. The receptors here all came from a human donor in good health.

This chain uses TRBV7-8 with TRBJ2-3, with D perhaps TRBD2 (5 bases). V dropped 1 base and J dropped 1 base, with 15 bases sitting between them. The CDR3 sequence is 17 residues long. Germline CDR1 and CDR2: SGHVS and FQNEAQ. CDR3 loop: CASSLGSGIPGTDTQYF. The CDR3 bases are TGTGCCAGCAGCTTAGGATCCGGGATCCCGGGCACAGATACGCAGTATTTT.

The chain joins TRBV11-3 to TRBJ1-1; D perhaps matches TRBD1 (5 bases). The V end was cut by 0 bases, the J end by 5 bases, with 19 bases between. CDR1 and CDR2 (germline): SGHNT, YENEEA. This CDR3 has 17 residues. In DNA form, the CDR3 reads TGTGCCAGCAGCTTAGACCCTGGGGGGGATAGCGGGACTGAAGCTTTCTTT. Amino acids: CASSLDPGGDSGTEAFF. Based on the CDR3 plus reference TRBV11-3 and TRBJ1-1, the full variable domain is EAGVVQSPRYKIIEKKQPVAFWCNPISGHNTLYWYLQNLGQGPELLIRYENEEAVDDSQLPKDRFSAERLKGVDSTLKIQPAELGDSAVYLCASSLDPGGDSGTEAFFGQGTRLTVV.

The V and J genes are TRBV30 and TRBJ1-1, with D possibly TRBD1 on 6 matching bases. The CDR3 has 14 residues. CDR1 GTSNPN and CDR2 SVGIG come from the germline V gene (reference sequence). V was shortened by 8 bases and J by 0 bases, with 16 bases between the two germline ends. The CDR3, as DNA: TGTGCCAGACTACCGGACAGCATGAACACTGAAGCTTTCTTT. Translated, it gives CARLPDSMNTEAFF.

This clone was seen once. This chain joins TRBV19 and TRBJ1-6; 7 nucleotides match TRBD1. Unmatched junction bases numbered 4, after V lost 4 bases and J lost 10 bases. Germline V gene lookup returns CDR1 LNHDA and CDR2 SQIVND (reference sequence). CDR3 length: 13 residues. CDR3 DNA: TGTGCCAGTAGTAGACAGGGATCCTCACCCCTCCACTTT. Translating gives CASSRQGSSPLHF.

The V and J genes are TRBV5-4 and TRBJ2-2; tentative D call: TRBD1 (6 bases). This CDR3 region has 13 residues. Trimming cost V 3 bases and J 5 bases, with 8 bases left between them. Germline-derived CDR1 and CDR2 are SGHNT and YYREEE (reference sequence). CDR3 residues: CASSSQGTGELFF. The CDR3 DNA sequence: TGTGCCAGCAGCTCACAGGGAACCGGGGAGCTGTTTTTT.

The chain joins TRBV5-1 to TRBJ2-5; 12 nucleotides line up with TRBD1. The CDR3 loop spans 14 amino acids. Germline V lookup: CDR1 SGHRS, CDR2 YFSETQ. V shed 4 bases, J shed 5 bases, and the junction held 3 bases outside the gene matches. CDR3 nucleotides: TGCGCCAGCAGCGGGGACAGGGGGCGGGAGACCCAGTACTTC. Its protein is CASSGDRGRETQYF.

The J gene is TRBJ2-2, the V gene TRBV2; 9 bases line up with TRBD2. The CDR3 consists of 17 residues. CDR1 is SNHLY, CDR2 FYNNEI, per germline. Trimming removed 8 bases from V and 5 bases from J; junction bases left unmatched: 15. The CDR3 sequence: CASRTKLAGVGTGELFF. The CDR3 DNA sequence: TGTGCCAGCCGAACGAAGTTAGCGGGAGTAGGGACCGGGGAGCTGTTTTTT.

The chain uses TRBV18 and TRBJ1-1; no clear D. This CDR3 spans 13 amino acids. The V and J ends lost 6 bases and 14 bases respectively, with 22 bases between them. CDR1 is KGHSH, CDR2 LQKENI, per germline. CDR3 in DNA: TGTGCCAGCTCCGCTCGGGAAGACGAACGAAAATTCTTT. Translated: CASSAREDERKFF.

The V gene is TRBV2, the J gene TRBJ2-5; 9 bases map to TRBD1. Germline values: CDR1 SNHLY, CDR2 FYNNEI. The J segment lost 5 bases and the V segment lost 4 bases, leaving 14 bases of the junction unmatched. The CDR3 is 17 amino acids. The CDR3 sequence: CASSVLGTGGLRETQYF. The CDR3, as DNA: TGTGCCAGCAGTGTCTTGGGAACAGGGGGCCTCAGGGAGACCCAGTACTTC.

The chain is built from TRBV5-6 and TRBJ1-2; TRBD1 agrees at 9 bases. Looked up from germline, CDR1 is SGHDT and CDR2 is YYEEEE. V was clipped by 6 bases and J by 8 bases; unmatched bases: 14. CDR3 length equals 15 residues. The CDR3 sequence: CASTRGWDRVIGYTF. The CDR3 nucleotides are TGTGCCAGCACCCGTGGGTGGGACAGGGTAATCGGCTACACCTTC.

This CDR3 reads CASSIGTTPRNEQFF. DNA for the CDR3: TGTGCCAGTAGTATCGGGACTACGCCCAGGAATGAGCAGTTCTTC. The chain couples TRBV19 to TRBJ2-1; TRBD2 matches 7 bases. The CDR3 totals 15 residues. Trimming cost V 3 bases and J 7 bases; bases outside gene matches: 9. From germline, CDR1 is LNHDA and CDR2 SQIVND (reference sequence).

The V and J genes are TRBV11-1 and TRBJ1-1; perhaps TRBD1 as D (6 bases). This CDR3 comprises 15 residues. Germline-derived CDR1 and CDR2 are SGHAT and FQDESV (reference sequence). The germline V and J ends were trimmed by 1 base and 0 bases, with 9 bases remaining between them. This CDR3 reads CASSLERTVNTEAFF. The CDR3 DNA reads as TGTGCCAGCAGCTTAGAGAGGACAGTGAACACTGAAGCTTTCTTT.

The gene calls are TRBV9 and TRBJ2-1; 12 bases map to TRBD2. Germline V CDR1 and CDR2: SGDLS, YYNGEE. V trimming: 4 bases; J trimming: 7 bases; junction bases outside the gene matches: 6. This CDR3 spans 15 amino acids. CDR3 loop: CASSPLAGGWNEQFF. CDR3 sequence (DNA): TGTGCCAGCAGCCCCCTAGCGGGGGGGTGGAATGAGCAGTTCTTC.

The genes are TRBV13 and TRBJ1-1, with D unresolved. In germline, CDR1 is PRHDT, CDR2 FYEKMQ (reference sequence). The CDR3 covers 13 residues. V lost 7 bases and J 10 bases, leaving 19 bases between the germline ends. The CDR3: CASIKLGTRRAFF. The CDR3 DNA is TGTGCCAGCATCAAACTGGGTACTAGGAGAGCTTTCTTT. Supplemented by reference TRBV13 and TRBJ1-1, the full variable domain reads AAGVIQSPRHLIKEKRETATLKCYPIPRHDTVYWYQQGPGQDPQFLISFYEKMQSDKGSIPDRFSAQQFSDYHSELNMSSLELGDSALYFCASIKLGTRRAFFGQGTRLTVV.

V usage is TRBV2 and J usage is TRBJ1-2; no reliable D call. Germline V lookup: CDR1 SNHLY, CDR2 FYNNEI. The CDR3 is made up of 15 amino acids. Deletions cut 7 bases from V and 5 bases from J, with 20 bases between. CDR3 DNA sequence: TGTGCCAGCATAGGTCAGATGGGCCCGAATTATGGCTACACCTTC. This encodes CASIGQMGPNYGYTF. The entire variable domain, with the rest obtained from reference TRBV2 and TRBJ1-2, is as follows: EPEVTQTPSHQVTQMGQEVILRCVPISNHLYFYWYRQILGQKVEFLVSFYNNEISEKSEIFDDQFSVERPDGSNFTLKIRSTKLEDSAMYFCASIGQMGPNYGYTFGSGTRLTVV.

The chain uses TRBV9 and TRBJ2-1; 9 bases line up with TRBD2. Per the germline V gene, CDR1 is SGDLS and CDR2 is YYNGEE. This CDR3 contains 16 residues. The junction had 10 bases not matched to a gene; V was cut back by 3 bases and J by 6 bases. CDR3 in amino acids: CASSARGGGGANEQFF. In DNA form, the CDR3 reads TGTGCCAGCAGCGCCCGCGGCGGCGGGGGGGCCAATGAGCAGTTCTTC.

This clone occurred a few times. This rearrangement joins TRBV19 to TRBJ1-1; the match to TRBD1 covers 10 bases. V shed 7 bases, J shed 4 bases, and the junction held 6 bases outside the gene matches. The germline CDR1 and CDR2 sequences are LNHDA and SQIVND (reference sequence). The CDR3 length is 14 residues. The CDR3 region is CASKGQGSGTEAFF. CDR3 bases: TGTGCCAGTAAGGGACAGGGGTCGGGCACTGAAGCTTTCTTT.